This T cell receptor (beta chain) comes out of a study of cytomegalovirus exposure and HLA in healthy donors. Findings and caveats of the study: A later analysis by the authors found several of the most significant clusters apparently linked to common viral pathogens. Across donors, presence/absence analyses took sequencing depth to be roughly uniform.

As for this clone: Antigen unknown.

The PCR made use of 60 Vbeta and 13 Jbeta primers. Data came from immunoSEQ multiplex PCR; TCRdb stores just in-frame clones and leaves some out. The table lists 75,000 to 100,000 clones, 73% of them singletons. The sequenced material came from PBMCs. This TCR came from a middle-aged man in good health and CMV-seronegative.

CDR3 amino acids: CASHGADGTQYF. CDR3 sequence (DNA): TGTGCCAGCCATGGGGCCGACGGGACCCAGTACTTC. This chain connects TRBV14 to TRBJ2-5, with a tentative D call TRBD1 (5 bases). The CDR3 spans 12 residues. Looked up from germline, CDR1 is SGHDN and CDR2 is FVKESK. V lost 8 bases and J 7 bases, leaving 14 bases between the germline ends.